These 29 T cell receptor beta chains originate from one sample sequenced in a study of T cell responses to AZD1222 COVID-19 vaccine. The repertoire was sequenced with immunoSEQ multiplex PCR; TCRdb's copy has only in-frame clones and lacks some. The sample records 150,000 to 200,000 clones, just over 90% being singletons. The source material was peripheral blood, sampled 28 days after the second AZD1222 dose. These receptors came from an adult who received the AZD1222 COVID-19 vaccine.

The chain carries TRBV29-1 and TRBJ1-2, with 8 bases lining up with TRBD1. CDR3 size: 14 residues. V lost 3 bases and J lost 6; bases outside the gene matches: 9. Per the germline V gene, CDR1 is SQVTM and CDR2 is ANQGSEA. The CDR3 is CSVEDPGQGNGYTF. DNA of the CDR3: TGCAGCGTTGAGGACCCCGGACAGGGTAATGGCTACACCTTC. The full variable domain, rest sourced from reference TRBV29-1 and TRBJ1-2, is SAVISQKPSRDICQRGTSLTIQCQVDSQVTMMFWYRQQPGQSLTLIATANQGSEATYESGFVIDKFPISRPNLTFSTLTVSNMSPEDSSIYLCSVEDPGQGNGYTFGSGTRLTVV.

This chain uses TRBV4-1 with TRBJ1-5, with a tentative D call TRBD1 (6 bases). V was clipped by 4 bases and J by 9 bases, with 25 bases between them. CDR3 length: 17 residues. Germline V lookup: CDR1 MGHRA, CDR2 YSYEKL. The CDR3 reads CASSPRLMTGTSRPQHF. In nucleotides, the CDR3 is TGCGCCAGCAGCCCTAGACTTATGACAGGAACGTCACGGCCCCAGCATTTT.

The chain is built from TRBV11-2 and TRBJ2-2, with 8 bases that match TRBD2. With 6 bases clipped from V and 6 bases from J, the junction kept 12 bases outside the gene matches. The CDR3 loop spans 16 amino acids. CDR1 is SGHAT, CDR2 FQNNGV, per germline. The CDR3 bases are TGTGCCAGCAGTCTATCCGCCGGAGCGGGAGCCGGGGAGCTGTTTTTT. Translated: CASSLSAGAGAGELFF. The complete variable domain, with remaining parts taken from reference TRBV11-2 and TRBJ2-2, reads EAGVAQSPRYKIIEKRQSVAFWCNPISGHATLYWYQQILGQGPKLLIQFQNNGVVDDSQLPKDRFSAERLKGVDSTLKIQPAKLEDSAVYLCASSLSAGAGAGELFFGEGSRLTVL.

The chain recombines TRBV12-3 or TRBV12-4 with TRBJ1-4; TRBD1 is a possible D gene (5 bases). The CDR3 covers 11 residues. V lost 11 bases, J lost 10 bases, and 14 bases lay in between. The CDR3 loop is CASSSGGKLFF. The CDR3 DNA reads TGTGCCTCTTCCTCCGGGGGAAAACTGTTTTTT.

V usage is TRBV5-4 and J usage is TRBJ1-1; no clear D gene. V was pared by 1 base and J by 1 base, with 11 bases between. The CDR3 runs to 15 residues. The germline V gene encodes CDR1 SGHNT and CDR2 YYREEE (reference sequence). CDR3 residues: CASSLSRAGNTEAFF. DNA for the CDR3: TGTGCCAGCAGCTTGTCTAGGGCAGGGAACACTGAAGCTTTCTTT.

The V and J genes are TRBV19 and TRBJ1-1, with 8 bases that match TRBD1. There are 15 residues in the CDR3. In germline, CDR1 is LNHDA, CDR2 SQIVND (reference sequence). With 3 bases clipped from V and 7 bases from J, the junction kept 10 bases outside the gene matches. The CDR3 DNA is TGTGCCAGTAGTATCTCTACAGGGGGGTATAGTGAAGCTTTCTTT. As protein: CASSISTGGYSEAFF.

This sequence joins TRBV28 and TRBJ1-2, with D hard to call. This CDR3 has 12 amino acids. Germline CDR1 MDHEN, CDR2 SYDVKM. The V gene lost 5 bases and the J gene lost 4 bases, with 8 bases spanning the gap. CDR3 protein: CASSPTTYGYTF. As DNA, the CDR3 is TGTGCCAGCAGTCCCACAACCTATGGCTACACCTTC.

The V and J genes are TRBV10-3 and TRBJ1-5; D perhaps matches TRBD1 (6 bases). Germline V gene lookup returns CDR1 ENHRY and CDR2 SYGVKD. The CDR3 loop spans 12 amino acids. The V end lost 9 bases, the J end lost 3 bases, and 9 bases lay between the germline ends. The CDR3 DNA sequence: TGTGCCATAGGACAGAACAATCAGCCCCAGCATTTT. Encoded protein: CAIGQNNQPQHF.

The rearrangement links TRBV2 to TRBJ1-5; D is possibly TRBD1 (5 bases). V lost 2 bases and J 11 bases, leaving 22 bases between the germline ends. The CDR3 is 16 residues long. Germline lookup yields CDR1 SNHLY and CDR2 FYNNEI. DNA of the CDR3: TGTGCCAGCAGTGAAAGCTTCGGCGGAGGCAGGGAGACCCAGCATTTT. Its translation: CASSESFGGGRETQHF.

The V and J genes are TRBV11-2 and TRBJ2-4; the D gene could be TRBD1 or TRBD2 (5 bases each). With 2 bases removed from V and 3 bases from J, the gap between germline ends came to 14 bases. CDR1 and CDR2 from the germline V gene are SGHAT and FQNNGV. The CDR3 is made up of 16 amino acids. The CDR3 nucleotides read TGTGCCAGCAGCTTATTCCTCGGGGACCGCAAAAACATTCAGTACTTC. Protein product: CASSLFLGDRKNIQYF.

This chain connects TRBV2 to TRBJ2-7; D remains unclear. The V and J ends lost 5 bases and 8 bases respectively, with 13 bases between them. Germline CDR1 reads SNHLY; CDR2 reads FYNNEI. The CDR3 loop spans 12 amino acids. Written as DNA, the CDR3 is TGTGCCAGCAGTTCCGAGTTGTCGCAGCAGTACTTC. Its protein product is CASSSELSQQYF.

The rearrangement joins TRBV27 to TRBJ2-1; 8 nucleotides agree with TRBD2. CDR1 MNHEY and CDR2 SMNVEV come from the germline V gene (reference sequence). J was trimmed by 2 bases and V by 2 bases; bases with no gene match: 8. The length of the CDR3 is 17 residues. DNA of the CDR3: TGTGCCAGCAGTTTAGGGGCGGGAGGCCTCACCTACAATGAGCAGTTCTTC. Protein sequence: CASSLGAGGLTYNEQFF.

CDR3: CATSPGHEQFF. The CDR3 DNA sequence: TGTGCCACCAGTCCAGGACATGAGCAGTTCTTC. The chain recombines TRBV24-1 with TRBJ2-1, with no clear D. The CDR3 is made up of 11 amino acids. Trimming took 6 bases from V and 8 from J, leaving 7 bases between them. Germline CDR1 KGHDR, CDR2 SFDVKD.

J is TRBJ2-1 and V is TRBV24-1, with TRBD1 matching 7 bases. The CDR3 is 16 amino acids. V trimming: 4 bases; J trimming: 6 bases; junction bases outside the gene matches: 11. The V gene's germline CDR1 is KGHDR and CDR2 SFDVKD. The CDR3 DNA is TGTGCCACCAGTGAACCCCTCGGACAGGCCTCCAATGAGCAGTTCTTC. It codes for CATSEPLGQASNEQFF.

V gene TRBV19 combines with J gene TRBJ2-7; D gene ambiguous. Trimming shortened V by 5 bases and J by 1 base, and 18 bases separated the two germline ends. Germline V gene data show CDR1 as LNHDA and CDR2 as SQIVND (reference sequence). The CDR3 totals 16 residues. The CDR3 here is CASSARWVGSSYEQYF. The CDR3 DNA follows: TGTGCCAGTAGTGCCCGGTGGGTAGGATCTTCCTACGAGCAGTACTTC.

This chain links TRBV2 with TRBJ2-5; D might be TRBD1 (5 bases). Germline V gene sequence: CDR1 SNHLY, CDR2 FYNNEI. The V end was cut by 6 bases, the J end by 5 bases, with 16 bases between. This CDR3 is 14 amino acids long. This chain's CDR3 is CASSPRREGETQYF. The CDR3 DNA follows: TGTGCCAGCAGCCCCCGCAGGGAAGGGGAGACCCAGTACTTC.

The rearrangement uses TRBV5-1 and TRBJ1-1; D is undetermined. The CDR3 consists of 15 residues. CDR1 is SGHRS, CDR2 YFSETQ, per germline. Trimming removed 0 bases from V and 5 bases from J, with 14 bases in between. DNA for the CDR3: TGCGCCAGCAGCTTGGCCGAGGGCTGGGGTACTGAAGCTTTCTTT. This encodes CASSLAEGWGTEAFF. Drawing the rest from reference TRBV5-1 and TRBJ1-1, the complete variable domain is KAGVTQTPRYLIKTRGQQVTLSCSPISGHRSVSWYQQTPGQGLQFLFEYFSETQRNKGNFPGRFSGRQFSNSRSEMNVSTLELGDSALYLCASSLAEGWGTEAFFGQGTRLTVV.

The chain carries TRBV4-2 and TRBJ1-3, with D uncertain. Germline V gene data show CDR1 as LGHNA and CDR2 as YNFKEQ. CDR3 length: 13 amino acids. The V end lost 0 bases, the J end lost 4 bases, and 4 bases lay between the germline ends. For the CDR3, the DNA is TGTGCCAGCAGCCAAGATGAAGGAAACACCATATATTTT. Translated, it gives CASSQDEGNTIYF.

The chain has TRBV7-9 and TRBJ2-7; 9 bases map to TRBD2. V lost 5 bases, J lost 2 bases, and 4 bases stayed unmatched. Looked up from germline, CDR1 is SEHNR and CDR2 is FQNEAQ (reference sequence). This CDR3 has 14 amino acids. CDR3 protein: CASSPTSGPYEQYF. The CDR3 region has the DNA TGTGCCAGCAGCCCGACTAGCGGACCCTACGAGCAGTACTTC.

This chain joins TRBV19 and TRBJ1-5; tentative D call: TRBD1 (5 bases). V was cut by 3 bases and J by 7 bases, with 16 bases left in between. Germline CDR1 reads LNHDA; CDR2 reads SQIVND (reference sequence). This CDR3 spans 15 amino acids. Here the CDR3 DNA reads TGTGCCAGTAGTATCGGGGACCGTCTCCTGCAGCCCCAGCATTTT. Protein sequence: CASSIGDRLLQPQHF.

The gene calls are TRBV5-5 and TRBJ1-1; the D is unclear. The V end lost 4 bases, the J end lost 0 bases, and 7 bases lay between the germline ends. Germline loops: CDR1 SGHKS, CDR2 YYEKEE (reference sequence). The CDR3 runs 13 residues. The CDR3 spells CASSEFMNTEAFF. The CDR3 DNA reads as TGTGCCAGCAGCGAGTTCATGAACACTGAAGCTTTCTTT.

In this sample, this clone turned up a few times. V is TRBV27 and J is TRBJ1-5; D is uncertain. Trimming stripped 2 bases from V and 3 bases from J, with 8 bases between. Germline V CDR1 and CDR2: MNHEY, SMNVEV (reference sequence). The CDR3 spans 14 residues. The CDR3 bases are TGTGCCAGCAGTTTAAGTGGCCTCAATCAGCCCCAGCATTTT. It yields the protein CASSLSGLNQPQHF.

The gene calls are TRBV18 and TRBJ2-5; 11 bases match TRBD2. Per the germline V gene, CDR1 is KGHSH and CDR2 is LQKENI. The CDR3 sequence is 16 residues long. V lost 3 bases, J lost 4 bases, and 7 bases stayed unmatched. DNA of the CDR3: TGTGCCAGCTCACCCTCGACTAGCGGGGCCGGAGAGACCCAGTACTTC. Translating it yields CASSPSTSGAGETQYF.

DNA of the CDR3: TGTGCCAGCAGCTTAGGGGGCTCGCCCTACAACTCCTACAATGAGCAGTTCTTC. Protein sequence: CASSLGGSPYNSYNEQFF. The chain combines TRBV7-3 with TRBJ2-1; a weak D match, TRBD1 (6 bases). Trimming pared 2 bases from V and 0 bases from J, leaving 17 bases between. This CDR3 spans 18 amino acids. Germline CDR1 reads SGHTA; CDR2 reads FQGTGA. Complete variable domain (other parts from reference TRBV7-3 and TRBJ2-1): GAGVSQTPSNKVTEKGKYVELRCDPISGHTALYWYRQSLGQGPEFLIYFQGTGAADDSGLPNDRFFAVRPEGSVSTLKIQRTERGDSAVYLCASSLGGSPYNSYNEQFFGPGTRLTVL.

This chain uses TRBV7-3 with TRBJ2-2, with 7 bases matching TRBD1. J was trimmed by 8 bases and V by 4 bases; bases with no gene match: 19. The CDR3 runs to 18 residues. CDR1 and CDR2 from the germline V gene are SGHTA and FQGTGA. The CDR3 DNA follows: TGTGCCAGCAGCTACCAACCCCCCAGGACAGGCGACTCGGGGGAGCTGTTTTTT. It codes for CASSYQPPRTGDSGELFF.

The genes are TRBV7-2 and TRBJ1-6; D not certain. The CDR3 runs to 14 residues. V lost 1 base, J lost 9 bases, and 10 bases lay in between. Germline V gene sequence: CDR1 SGHTA, CDR2 FQGNSA. The CDR3 DNA follows: TGTGCCAGCAGCTTAGTCCTCCAGCCTTCACCCCTCCACTTT. Amino acid sequence: CASSLVLQPSPLHF.

The V gene is TRBV27, the J gene TRBJ2-5, with TRBD2 matching over 14 bases. CDR1 MNHEY and CDR2 SMNVEV come from the germline V gene (reference sequence). This CDR3 has 19 residues. J was trimmed by 4 bases and V by 5 bases; bases with no gene match: 15. CDR3 in amino acids: CASSIQPPGTSGSGETQYF. For the CDR3, the DNA is TGTGCCAGCAGTATCCAGCCCCCCGGGACTAGCGGGAGTGGAGAGACCCAGTACTTC.

This chain links TRBV29-1 with TRBJ1-1; D uncertain. CDR3 size: 9 residues. Trimming pared 3 bases from V and 12 bases from J, leaving 8 bases between. Germline CDR1 is SQVTM and CDR2 is ANQGSEA. CDR3 loop: CSVDEGSFF. The CDR3 coding sequence is TGCAGCGTTGATGAAGGCTCTTTCTTT. Supplemented by reference TRBV29-1 and TRBJ1-1, the full variable domain reads SAVISQKPSRDICQRGTSLTIQCQVDSQVTMMFWYRQQPGQSLTLIATANQGSEATYESGFVIDKFPISRPNLTFSTLTVSNMSPEDSSIYLCSVDEGSFFGQGTRLTVV.

The chain employs TRBV27 and TRBJ2-7, with 12 bases aligning to TRBD2. The CDR3 contains 16 residues. The J segment lost 11 bases and the V segment lost 4 bases, leaving 15 bases of the junction unmatched. Germline CDR1 and CDR2: MNHEY and SMNVEV (reference sequence). As DNA, the CDR3 is TGTGCCAGCAGTTCCTCTCTAGCGGGAGGGCCTATGGGGGAGTACTTC. Its translation is CASSSSLAGGPMGEYF.